The next 20 T cell receptor beta chains were all read from a single sample in a study of blood T cell repertoires in COVID-19. The assay was immunoSEQ multiplex PCR, and TCRdb's table has in-frame clones only and misses some. The table records more than 95,000 clones, 82% of them present only once. Sequenced input: peripheral blood. The receptors were sampled from a man aged 70 or older with active or convalescent COVID-19.

Turning to this clone: This sample includes further DNA sequences coding for the same CDR3. The gene calls are TRBV6-5 and TRBJ2-3, with 8 bases that match TRBD1. CDR1 and CDR2 from the germline V gene are MNHEY and SVGAGI. This CDR3 spans 16 amino acids. Germline trimming cut 4 bases from V and 4 bases from J; bases unmatched to any gene: 10. The CDR3 nucleotides read TGTGCCAGCAGTTCAACAGGGGGTGGATTTTCAGATACGCAGTATTTT. Encoded protein: CASSSTGGGFSDTQYF.

This clone was counted many times. This chain uses TRBV4-2 with TRBJ1-2; 12 nucleotides match TRBD1. CDR1 is LGHNA, CDR2 YNFKEQ, per germline. This CDR3 comprises 17 residues. Losses at the gene ends were 0 bases for V and 7 bases for J; bases not matched to a gene: 9. The CDR3 is CASSQEGAGTGGRGYTF. CDR3 coding DNA: TGTGCCAGCAGCCAAGAGGGGGCCGGGACAGGGGGCCGTGGCTACACCTTC.

This chain uses TRBV7-2 with TRBJ2-3; D is unresolved. Germline-derived CDR1 and CDR2 are SGHTA and FQGNSA. The CDR3 extends over 14 amino acids. The ends were cut back, 1 base at V and 4 bases at J, with 9 bases in the middle. Here the CDR3 reads CASSLGLMADTQYF. The CDR3 nucleotides are TGTGCCAGCAGCTTAGGACTGATGGCAGATACGCAGTATTTT.

The genes are TRBV12-5 and TRBJ2-1; TRBD2 aligns across 12 bases. Germline assignment: CDR1 LGHNT and CDR2 FRNRAP. The trim removed 6 bases at V and 3 bases at J, leaving 3 bases unmatched. The CDR3 runs 15 residues. The CDR3 nucleotides read TGTGCTAGTGGCCGGACTAGCGGGAACTACAATGAGCAGTTCTTC. Its protein is CASGRTSGNYNEQFF.

The chain has TRBV11-2 and TRBJ1-1; no clear D. Trimming left V 2 bases short and J 6 bases short, with 13 bases between. CDR3 length equals 14 residues. Germline CDR1 and CDR2: SGHAT and FQNNGV. CDR3 DNA sequence: TGTGCCAGCAGCTTATTTCTCCTCGGTCCTGAAGCTTTCTTT. Translating it yields CASSLFLLGPEAFF.

J is TRBJ2-1 and V is TRBV7-2; D might be TRBD2 (6 bases). This CDR3 comprises 15 residues. V was cut by 3 bases and J by 7 bases, with 16 bases left in between. Germline CDR1 SGHTA, CDR2 FQGNSA. The DNA for the CDR3 is TGTGCCAGCAGCTTCAGGAGCGGAGGGCGGAATGAGCAGTTCTTC. Protein sequence: CASSFRSGGRNEQFF.

V is TRBV6-2 or TRBV6-3 and J is TRBJ1-2; 7 nucleotides match TRBD1. With 5 bases clipped from V and 4 bases from J, the junction kept 7 bases outside the gene matches. Germline V gene lookup returns CDR1 MNHEY and CDR2 SVGEGT. The CDR3 is made up of 14 amino acids. CDR3 region: CASSSVSGGYGYTF. The CDR3 DNA reads TGTGCCAGCAGTAGCGTCTCAGGGGGCTATGGCTACACCTTC.

The chain is built from TRBV5-4 and TRBJ2-7, with TRBD2 as a possible D gene (6 bases). CDR1 SGHNT and CDR2 YYREEE come from the germline V gene (reference sequence). V shed 4 bases and J shed 3 bases, with 17 bases lying between them. The CDR3 covers 15 residues. CDR3 DNA: TGTGCCAGCAGCCGAGGGGCGGGAATTGACTACGAGCAGTACTTC. Translating gives CASSRGAGIDYEQYF.

The chain carries TRBV29-1 and TRBJ2-1; 9 nucleotides agree with TRBD1. The length of the CDR3 is 14 residues. Trimming removed 6 bases from V and 2 bases from J; junction bases left unmatched: 5. The germline gives CDR1 SQVTM, CDR2 ANQGSEA. CDR3 residues: CSVDGQGPYNEQFF. The CDR3 DNA follows: TGCAGCGTGGATGGACAGGGGCCCTACAATGAGCAGTTCTTC.

This chain connects TRBV7-8 to TRBJ1-3; TRBD1 might be the D (5 bases). From germline, CDR1 is SGHVS and CDR2 FQNEAQ. The CDR3 covers 15 residues. The V and J ends lost 0 bases and 3 bases respectively, with 9 bases between them. The CDR3 protein is CASSLAQGGGNTIYF. CDR3 coding DNA: TGTGCCAGCAGCTTAGCGCAGGGCGGTGGAAACACCATATATTTT.

V usage is TRBV7-8 and J usage is TRBJ1-2, with D tentatively TRBD1 (5 bases). The CDR3 is 20 amino acids. The germline V gene has CDR1 SGHVS and CDR2 FQNEAQ. V dropped 1 base and J dropped 2 bases, with 26 bases sitting between them. The DNA of the CDR3 is TGTGCCAGCAGCTTAGGGGGTGTAGCAGGGCCACCCGTATGGAACTATGGCTACACCTTC. Amino acids: CASSLGGVAGPPVWNYGYTF. Full variable domain (remainder filled in from reference TRBV7-8 and TRBJ1-2): GAGVSQSPRYKVAKRGQDVALRCDPISGHVSLFWYQQALGQGPEFLTYFQNEAQLDKSGLPSDRFFAERPEGSVSTLKIQRTQQEDSAVYLCASSLGGVAGPPVWNYGYTFGSGTRLTVV.

This clone was seen a single time. The chain has TRBV4-2 and TRBJ1-2; no definite D call. Deletions cut 3 bases from V and 8 bases from J, with 13 bases between. CDR3 length: 13 residues. From germline, CDR1 is LGHNA and CDR2 YNFKEQ. The CDR3 loop is CASSQVAMEGYTF. CDR3 DNA: TGTGCCAGCAGCCAGGTCGCTATGGAGGGCTACACCTTC.

The chain uses TRBV11-2 and TRBJ1-2; 7 nucleotides align to TRBD1. Germline V lookup: CDR1 SGHAT, CDR2 FQNNGV. V shed 1 base, J shed 3 bases, and the junction held 5 bases outside the gene matches. The CDR3 loop spans 15 amino acids. CDR3 in DNA: TGTGCCAGCAGCTTAGTTGCCGGACAGGACTATGGCTACACCTTC. Translation gives CASSLVAGQDYGYTF.

The V gene is TRBV6-5, the J gene TRBJ2-3, with a tentative D call TRBD1 (6 bases). This CDR3 is 16 amino acids long. Trimming took 0 bases from V and 1 from J, leaving 11 bases between them. Germline lookup yields CDR1 MNHEY and CDR2 SVGAGI. The CDR3 DNA sequence: TGTGCCAGCAGTTACTCGCAGGGGTTGGGCACAGATACGCAGTATTTT. It codes for CASSYSQGLGTDTQYF.

This chain uses TRBV11-3 with TRBJ2-7; D might be TRBD2 (5 bases). The length of the CDR3 is 13 residues. The V and J ends lost 5 bases and 2 bases respectively, with 10 bases between them. Germline V gives CDR1 SGHNT, CDR2 YENEEA. CDR3 loop: CASSRADPYEQYF. CDR3 bases: TGTGCCAGCAGCCGAGCGGACCCCTACGAGCAGTACTTC.

The gene calls are TRBV6-6 and TRBJ2-2, with 14 bases fitting TRBD2. The CDR3 consists of 17 residues. With 5 bases clipped from V and 8 bases from J, the junction kept 10 bases outside the gene matches. Germline CDR1 is MNHNY and CDR2 is SVGAGI (reference sequence). CDR3 sequence (DNA): TGTGCCAGCAGTCGGGGGACTAGCGGGAGTCGAGCGGGGGAGCTGTTTTTT. Its protein is CASSRGTSGSRAGELFF.

The J gene is TRBJ1-1, the V gene TRBV12-3 or TRBV12-4; 7 nucleotides agree with TRBD1. J gave up 1 base and V 8 bases, and 4 bases lay outside the gene matches. The CDR3 totals 13 residues. The CDR3 is CASAGTENTEAFF. The CDR3 region has the DNA TGTGCCAGCGCGGGGACAGAGAACACTGAAGCTTTCTTT.

In this sample, this clone turned up once. V usage is TRBV9 and J usage is TRBJ2-1, with 7 nucleotides matching TRBD2. The CDR3 extends over 14 amino acids. After removal of 0 bases from V and 8 bases from J, the junction contained 5 bases not matched to a gene. Germline CDR1 and CDR2: SGDLS and YYNGEE. CDR3 amino acids: CASSVGRGLYEQFF. CDR3 in DNA: TGTGCCAGCAGCGTAGGGCGGGGGTTATATGAGCAGTTCTTC.

This clone was observed a handful of times. This chain links TRBV11-3 with TRBJ2-3; 8 positions agree with TRBD1. The ends lost 1 base at V and 4 bases at J; junction bases unmatched: 4. Germline CDR1 SGHNT, CDR2 YENEEA. There are 15 residues in the CDR3. The CDR3 here is CASSLGDRGPDTQYF. CDR3 DNA sequence: TGTGCCAGCAGCTTAGGCGACAGGGGACCAGATACGCAGTATTTT.

This clone turned up a few times. The J gene is TRBJ2-3, the V gene TRBV6-5; 9 bases match TRBD2. Germline values: CDR1 MNHEY, CDR2 SVGAGI. CDR3 length: 13 amino acids. Trimming removed 6 bases from V and 8 bases from J; junction bases left unmatched: 6. The CDR3 region has the DNA TGTGCCAGCAGAGGCGGGGGGGCCGGTACGCAGTATTTT. Amino acids: CASRGGGAGTQYF.